A few counts support the clone carrying this T cell receptor beta chain. As yet, its antigen is unknown. It was with a sample-barcoded 5' primer and a J-beta primer mix that a second PCR of roughly 7 to 12 cycles was run. TCRdb fed the 5' RACE reads into MiXCR, producing one record per CDR3 protein. The data show 1,100,000 or so distinct CDR3 sequences, under 55% seen once. Per sample, extraction of total RNA gave at least 5.5 micrograms in every case. The data stem from a study of blood T cells in healthy people across ages. The study's findings and limits: Whereas aged donors had fewer naive CD4+ cells, long-lived donors had more of them and higher diversity.

This CDR3 is 14 amino acids long. The V gene's germline CDR1 is SGHRS and CDR2 YFSETQ. The V end was cut by 3 bases, the J end by 7 bases, with 17 bases between. The clonotype was recovered from a woman aged 60-70 years in good health. The material sequenced was blood. The chain combines TRBV5-1 with TRBJ2-7; D might be TRBD2 (6 bases). The CDR3 coding sequence is TGCGCCAGCAGCTCGGGGGAGGCCTACAATGAGCAGTACTTC. Amino acid sequence: CASSSGEAYNEQYF.